This passage covers 27 T cell receptor beta chains from one sample sequenced in a study of Ad26.COV2.S vaccination and SARS-CoV-2 variants. Treatment defined: some 20 received Ad26.COV2.S at low or high dose, single or two shots; roughly five received placebo; per-sample allocation not given. Sample collection was performed on day 63 after the first vaccine or placebo injection. Measured with immunoSEQ multiplex PCR; TCRdb has only the in-frame clones, and not every one. The profile shows fewer than 900,000 clones, around 92% of them singletons. Source: peripheral blood, taken in a trial of Ad26.COV2.S vaccine versus placebo. Every receptor here comes from a person between 18 and 65 years old who received the Ad26.COV2.S COVID-19 vaccine or a placebo.

The J gene is TRBJ1-5, the V gene TRBV24-1; D gene uncertain. Germline CDR1 KGHDR, CDR2 SFDVKD. The germline V and J ends were trimmed by 4 bases and 6 bases, with 6 bases remaining between them. The CDR3 loop spans 12 amino acids. In nucleotides, the CDR3 is TGTGCCACCAGTGACGTAGGTCAGCCCCAGCATTTT. This encodes CATSDVGQPQHF.

The chain recombines TRBV25-1 with TRBJ1-2, with a possible D match to TRBD1 (5 bases). V lost 6 bases and J lost 8, with 13 bases in between. CDR1 and CDR2 from the germline V gene are MGHDK and SYGVNS. The CDR3 is made up of 12 amino acids. DNA of the CDR3: TGTGCCAGCAGCCAGGGTATGGGCGGCTACACCTTC. Translation gives CASSQGMGGYTF.

The V gene is TRBV12-5, the J gene TRBJ2-2; D gene ambiguous. Trimming took off 7 bases at V and 8 bases at J, with 17 bases between the two ends. CDR1 and CDR2 (germline): LGHNT, FRNRAP. CDR3 length: 14 amino acids. The CDR3 region is CASALYGSGGELFF. The CDR3, as DNA: TGTGCTAGTGCCTTATACGGATCTGGAGGGGAGCTGTTTTTT. The variable domain in full, with the rest retrieved from reference TRBV12-5 and TRBJ2-2, is DARVTQTPRHKVTEMGQEVTMRCQPILGHNTVFWYRQTMMQGLELLAYFRNRAPLDDSGMPKDRFSAEMPDATLATLKIQPSEPRDSAVYFCASALYGSGGELFFGEGSRLTVL.

The V call is TRBV5-1, the J call TRBJ2-3; D may be TRBD1 or TRBD2 (5 bases each). The V and J ends lost 7 bases and 3 bases respectively, with 18 bases between them. The V gene's germline CDR1 is SGHRS and CDR2 YFSETQ. This CDR3 has 15 amino acids. The CDR3 here is CASARMERGTDTQYF. CDR3 in DNA: TGCGCCAGCGCTCGCATGGAGAGGGGAACAGATACGCAGTATTTT. The full variable domain, rest sourced from reference TRBV5-1 and TRBJ2-3, is KAGVTQTPRYLIKTRGQQVTLSCSPISGHRSVSWYQQTPGQGLQFLFEYFSETQRNKGNFPGRFSGRQFSNSRSEMNVSTLELGDSALYLCASARMERGTDTQYFGPGTRLTVL.

This chain uses TRBV2 with TRBJ1-2, with a tentative D call TRBD1 (5 bases). Germline CDR1 reads SNHLY; CDR2 reads FYNNEI. The CDR3 extends over 13 amino acids. The CDR3 DNA sequence: TGTGGTAGGGGCAGGGAGAGGAACTATGGCTACACCTTC. It yields the protein CGRGRERNYGYTF.

This chain connects TRBV13 to TRBJ2-2, with D perhaps assigned TRBD1 or TRBD2 (5 bases each). This CDR3 contains 15 residues. Germline V CDR1 and CDR2: PRHDT, FYEKMQ (reference sequence). The V end was cut by 4 bases, the J end by 1 base, with 10 bases between. The CDR3 nucleotides are TGTGCCAGCAGCTGGGGGAGAATGAACACCGGGGAGCTGTTTTTT. Protein sequence: CASSWGRMNTGELFF.

The chain employs TRBV4-3 and TRBJ2-6; D call uncertain. Germline-derived CDR1 and CDR2 are LGHNA and YSLEER. CDR3 size: 16 residues. V was cut by 0 bases and J by 1 base, with 7 bases left in between. DNA for the CDR3: TGCGCCAGCAGCCAAGAAGGAGAATCTGGGGCCAACGTCCTGACTTTC. This encodes CASSQEGESGANVLTF.

The chain recombines TRBV18 with TRBJ2-3; D possibly corresponds to TRBD2 (6 bases). The CDR3 sequence is 14 residues long. Germline V gene sequence: CDR1 KGHSH, CDR2 LQKENI. V lost 3 bases and J lost 5, with 12 bases in between. In DNA form, the CDR3 reads TGTGCCAGCTCACCTAGCGAGGGAGGAGATACGCAGTATTTT. Its translation is CASSPSEGGDTQYF.

A note on this clone: The sample has other DNA sequences that encode this CDR3 too. The chain employs TRBV25-1 and TRBJ1-2; D is undetermined. In germline, CDR1 is MGHDK, CDR2 SYGVNS. The CDR3 is 11 amino acids. Trimming stripped 0 bases from V and 8 bases from J, with 4 bases between. CDR3 amino acids: CASSEYGGYTF. The CDR3 DNA follows: TGTGCCAGCAGTGAATATGGCGGCTACACCTTC.

This clone was counted between two and nine times. This chain uses TRBV7-8 with TRBJ2-7, with TRBD2 identical over 10 bases. The CDR3 loop spans 18 amino acids. Germline V gene data show CDR1 as SGHVS and CDR2 as FQNEAQ. After removal of 10 bases from V and 3 bases from J, the junction contained 21 bases not matched to a gene. The DNA of the CDR3 is TGTGCCACAGCTCCGTTTGGGCTAGCGGGAGTATCTTACTACGAGCAGTACTTC. This gives the protein CATAPFGLAGVSYYEQYF.

Notes on this clone: The same CDR3 is also encoded by other DNA sequences in this sample. The chain combines TRBV5-1 with TRBJ1-1; D ambiguous. CDR3 length: 12 amino acids. Per germline, CDR1 SGHRS and CDR2 YFSETQ. Trimming stripped 1 base from V and 4 bases from J, with 5 bases between. In nucleotides, the CDR3 is TGCGCCAGCAGCTTGTCTGGCACTGAAGCTTTCTTT. Translating it yields CASSLSGTEAFF. The variable domain in full, with the rest retrieved from reference TRBV5-1 and TRBJ1-1, is KAGVTQTPRYLIKTRGQQVTLSCSPISGHRSVSWYQQTPGQGLQFLFEYFSETQRNKGNFPGRFSGRQFSNSRSEMNVSTLELGDSALYLCASSLSGTEAFFGQGTRLTVV.

The chain employs TRBV29-1 and TRBJ2-5; 8 nucleotides line up with TRBD1. The CDR3 extends over 13 amino acids. Germline assignment: CDR1 SQVTM and CDR2 ANQGSEA. Trimming cost V 3 bases and J 4 bases; bases outside gene matches: 4. CDR3 DNA sequence: TGCAGCGTTGACGCGACAGGGGTAGAGACCCAGTACTTC. As protein: CSVDATGVETQYF.

The V call is TRBV7-9, the J call TRBJ1-2, with D hard to call. Germline V CDR1 and CDR2: SEHNR, FQNEAQ (reference sequence). The CDR3 sequence is 14 residues long. Trimming took 5 bases from V and 5 from J, leaving 15 bases between them. CDR3 residues: CASSRSTLLYGYTF. The CDR3 coding sequence is TGTGCCAGCAGCCGATCGACTCTTCTTTATGGCTACACCTTC.

The chain recombines TRBV7-9 with TRBJ1-2, with D maybe TRBD1 (5 bases). V lost 5 bases, J lost 7 bases, and 20 bases lay in between. The CDR3 runs to 15 residues. Germline CDR1 and CDR2: SEHNR and FQNEAQ (reference sequence). The CDR3 DNA reads as TGTGCCAGCAGCACCGACGGGGCAGGGACCTCTGGCTACACCTTC. Its protein product is CASSTDGAGTSGYTF.

The rearrangement links TRBV7-2 to TRBJ1-1; D is unclear. Germline CDR1 reads SGHTA; CDR2 reads FQGNSA. V lost 3 bases, J lost 1 base, and 6 bases lay in between. The CDR3 loop spans 13 amino acids. The CDR3 DNA is TGTGCCAGCAGCTTTACAGAGAACACTGAAGCTTTCTTT. It specifies CASSFTENTEAFF.

This clone was counted only a few times. Other DNA sequences in the sample encode the same CDR3. The V and J genes are TRBV10-3 and TRBJ1-1; D is ambiguous. This CDR3 region has 12 residues. The germline V gene has CDR1 ENHRY and CDR2 SYGVKD. Trimming removed 10 bases from V and 1 base from J, with 10 bases in between. CDR3 bases: TGTGCCACCCGGACTGAGAACACTGAAGCTTTCTTT. Encoded protein: CATRTENTEAFF.

The chain employs TRBV9 and TRBJ1-4; weak D call: TRBD1 (5 bases). The CDR3 loop spans 15 amino acids. Germline CDR1 SGDLS, CDR2 YYNGEE. The V end was cut by 0 bases, the J end by 8 bases, with 14 bases between. The CDR3 coding sequence is TGTGCCAGCAGCGTAGGAGGGGAAGTATCCGAAAAACTGTTTTTT. Translating gives CASSVGGEVSEKLFF.

On this clone itself: Additional DNA sequences in this sample encode the identical CDR3. The J gene is TRBJ2-7, the V gene TRBV6-5; no definite D call. The CDR3 has 15 amino acids. Trimming removed 2 bases from V and 1 base from J, with 12 bases in between. Germline V CDR1 and CDR2: MNHEY, SVGAGI. The CDR3 region is CASSYPRGSSYEQYF. CDR3 coding DNA: TGTGCCAGCAGTTACCCTAGAGGAAGTTCCTACGAGCAGTACTTC.

J is TRBJ1-5 and V is TRBV18; weak D call: TRBD1 (5 bases). V was pared by 2 bases and J by 3 bases, with 8 bases between. Looked up from germline, CDR1 is KGHSH and CDR2 is LQKENI. This CDR3 spans 14 amino acids. The CDR3 sequence: CASSPWGDNQPQHF. For the CDR3, the DNA is TGTGCCAGCTCACCATGGGGGGACAATCAGCCCCAGCATTTT.

The chain uses TRBV20-1 and TRBJ1-1; D not certain. This CDR3 has 13 residues. CDR1 is DFQATT, CDR2 SNEGSKA, per germline (reference sequence). Deletions cut 3 bases from V and 2 bases from J, with 10 bases between. In DNA form, the CDR3 reads TGCAGTGCTAGTCGCCAGACAAACACTGAAGCTTTCTTT. The encoded protein is CSASRQTNTEAFF.

This chain joins TRBV5-6 and TRBJ2-7, with D perhaps matching TRBD2 (6 bases). Germline lookup yields CDR1 SGHDT and CDR2 YYEEEE. Trimming stripped 2 bases from V and 2 bases from J, with 14 bases between. The CDR3 totals 15 residues. The CDR3 bases are TGTGCCAGCAGCTTTCGAGGGACTTCTGCCTACGAGCAGTACTTC. Its protein is CASSFRGTSAYEQYF.

CDR3 residues: CASSVGLGAYEQYF. In DNA form, the CDR3 reads TGTGCCAGCAGCGTAGGTTTGGGGGCCTACGAGCAGTACTTC. The chain employs TRBV9 and TRBJ2-7, with D possibly being TRBD1 or TRBD2 (5 bases each). V dropped 0 bases and J dropped 2 bases, with 9 bases sitting between them. The CDR3 covers 14 residues. The germline V gene encodes CDR1 SGDLS and CDR2 YYNGEE. The variable domain in full, with the rest retrieved from reference TRBV9 and TRBJ2-7, is DSGVTQTPKHLITATGQRVTLRCSPRSGDLSVYWYQQSLDQGLQFLIQYYNGEERAKGNILERFSAQQFPDLHSELNLSSLELGDSALYFCASSVGLGAYEQYFGPGTRLTVT.

The chain couples TRBV10-3 to TRBJ2-3; a weak D match, TRBD1 (7 bases). Germline V gene lookup returns CDR1 ENHRY and CDR2 SYGVKD. Trimming took 8 bases from V and 0 from J, leaving 15 bases between them. The CDR3 has 15 residues. CDR3 in DNA: TGTGCCATCGCTCAGGGGGGCCAGAGCACAGATACGCAGTATTTT. Amino acid sequence: CAIAQGGQSTDTQYF.

The chain combines TRBV5-6 with TRBJ1-2, with a possible D match to TRBD1 (5 bases). This CDR3 contains 13 residues. Trimming pared 4 bases from V and 7 bases from J, leaving 14 bases between. In germline, CDR1 is SGHDT, CDR2 YYEEEE. CDR3 amino acids: CASSPQGSGGYTF. The DNA of the CDR3 is TGTGCCAGCAGCCCCCAGGGATCCGGTGGCTACACCTTC.

The chain recombines TRBV30 with TRBJ1-4; D might be TRBD1 (6 bases). The CDR3 loop spans 15 amino acids. Deletions cut 3 bases from V and 8 bases from J, with 19 bases between. CDR1 and CDR2 from the germline V gene are GTSNPN and SVGIG (reference sequence). In DNA, the CDR3 is TGTGCCTGGAGCCATAACGCAGGGGCGCAAGAAAAACTGTTTTTT. Protein: CAWSHNAGAQEKLFF.

This sequence joins TRBV19 and TRBJ2-5, with D maybe TRBD1 (6 bases). This CDR3 region has 16 residues. V lost 1 base and J lost 4, with 16 bases in between. Germline loops: CDR1 LNHDA, CDR2 SQIVND (reference sequence). This CDR3 reads CASSIARIQGGETQYF. CDR3 nucleotide sequence: TGTGCCAGTAGTATAGCTCGAATACAGGGTGGAGAGACCCAGTACTTC.

Comment on this clone: Within the sample, other DNA sequences also encode this same CDR3. CDR3 sequence: CASSLERQGTQPQHF. The CDR3 DNA follows: TGTGCCAGCAGCTTGGAGCGCCAGGGTACTCAGCCCCAGCATTTT. The V gene is TRBV5-5, the J gene TRBJ1-5, with a possible D match to TRBD1 (5 bases). Trimming pared 0 bases from V and 6 bases from J, leaving 13 bases between. Per germline, CDR1 SGHKS and CDR2 YYEKEE (reference sequence). This CDR3 spans 15 amino acids.